This record concerns one TCR beta chain sequence. Its matching antigen is unknown. This specimen belongs to a study of T cells in Graves' hyperthyroidism and ophthalmopathy. Study-level points and caveats: In validation, the model predicted ophthalmopathy. These predictions came a median roughly six months before onset.

RNA transcripts were the template for amplifying TCR beta CDR3 regions. The HTBI primer set drove a first-round RT-PCR of the TCR CDR3. TCRdb processed the multiplex PCR reads anew with MiXCR; each CDR3 protein has one entry. The sample consists of around 250,000 distinct CDR3 sequences, around 17% of them appearing once. In the ophthalmopathy cohort, Clinical Activity Score was at least 3, NOSPECS grade at least 4, and duration under 3 months. The sequence was collected from a woman under 30 with Graves' ophthalmopathy. Input material: blood.

The CDR3 region is CASSSRLAGGNGELFF. CDR3 sequence (DNA): TGTGCCAGCAGCTCCCGACTAGCGGGAGGGAACGGGGAGCTGTTTTTT. The chain recombines TRBV5-6 with TRBJ2-2; 14 bases match TRBD2. CDR1 is SGHDT, CDR2 YYEEEE, per germline. The CDR3 consists of 16 residues. V lost 3 bases and J lost 7; bases outside the gene matches: 5. The variable domain in full, with the rest retrieved from reference TRBV5-6 and TRBJ2-2, is DAGVTQSPTHLIKTRGQQVTLRCSPKSGHDTVSWYQQALGQGPQFIFQYYEEEERQRGNFPDRFSGHQFPNYSSELNVNALLLGDSALYLCASSSRLAGGNGELFFGEGSRLTVL.